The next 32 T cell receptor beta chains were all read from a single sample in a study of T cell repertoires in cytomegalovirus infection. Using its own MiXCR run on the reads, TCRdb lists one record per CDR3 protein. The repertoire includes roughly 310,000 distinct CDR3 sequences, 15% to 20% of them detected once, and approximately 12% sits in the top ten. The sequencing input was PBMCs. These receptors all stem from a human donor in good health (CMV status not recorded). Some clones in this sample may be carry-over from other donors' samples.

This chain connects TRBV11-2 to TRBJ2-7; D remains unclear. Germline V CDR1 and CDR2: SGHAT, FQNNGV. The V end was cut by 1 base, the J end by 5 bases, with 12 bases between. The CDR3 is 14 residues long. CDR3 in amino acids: CASSLVGQNHEQYF. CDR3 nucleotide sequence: TGTGCCAGCAGCTTAGTCGGGCAGAACCACGAGCAGTACTTC.

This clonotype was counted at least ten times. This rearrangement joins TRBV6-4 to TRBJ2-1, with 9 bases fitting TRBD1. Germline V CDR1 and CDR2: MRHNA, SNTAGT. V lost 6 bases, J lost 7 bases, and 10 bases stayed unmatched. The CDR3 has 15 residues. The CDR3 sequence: CASSDTGTGFNEQFF. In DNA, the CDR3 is TGTGCCAGCAGCGATACCGGGACAGGGTTTAATGAGCAGTTCTTC.

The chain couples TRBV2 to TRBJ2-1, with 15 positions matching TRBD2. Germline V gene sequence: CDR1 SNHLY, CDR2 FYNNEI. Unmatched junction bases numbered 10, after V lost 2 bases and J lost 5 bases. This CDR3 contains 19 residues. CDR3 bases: TGTGCCAGCAGTGAAACCCAACGGACTAGCGGGGGGGGGAACAATGAGCAGTTCTTC. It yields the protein CASSETQRTSGGGNNEQFF.

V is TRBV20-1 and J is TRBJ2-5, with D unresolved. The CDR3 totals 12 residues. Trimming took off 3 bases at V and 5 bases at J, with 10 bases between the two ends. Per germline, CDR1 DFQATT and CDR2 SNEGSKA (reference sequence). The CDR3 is CSARRPPETQYF. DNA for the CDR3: TGCAGTGCTAGGAGGCCGCCGGAGACCCAGTACTTC.

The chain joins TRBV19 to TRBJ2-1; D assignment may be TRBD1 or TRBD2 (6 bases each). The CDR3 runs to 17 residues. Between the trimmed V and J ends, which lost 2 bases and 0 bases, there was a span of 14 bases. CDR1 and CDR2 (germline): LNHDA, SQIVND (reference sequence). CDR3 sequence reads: CASSITGWEASYNEQFF. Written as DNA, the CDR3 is TGTGCCAGTAGTATAACAGGGTGGGAGGCCTCCTACAATGAGCAGTTCTTC.

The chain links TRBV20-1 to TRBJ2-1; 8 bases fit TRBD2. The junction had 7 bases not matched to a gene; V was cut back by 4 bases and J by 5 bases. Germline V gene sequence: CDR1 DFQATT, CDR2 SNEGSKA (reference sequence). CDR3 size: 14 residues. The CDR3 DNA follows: TGCAGTGCTATCGACGGGGGGGGACACAATGAGCAGTTCTTC. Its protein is CSAIDGGGHNEQFF.

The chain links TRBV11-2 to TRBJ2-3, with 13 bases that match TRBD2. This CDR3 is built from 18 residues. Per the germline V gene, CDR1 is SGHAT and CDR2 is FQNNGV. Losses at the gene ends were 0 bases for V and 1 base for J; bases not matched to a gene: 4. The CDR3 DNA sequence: TGTGCCAGCAGCTTAGAACTAGGACTAGCGGGGGGCACAGATACGCAGTATTTT. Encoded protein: CASSLELGLAGGTDTQYF.

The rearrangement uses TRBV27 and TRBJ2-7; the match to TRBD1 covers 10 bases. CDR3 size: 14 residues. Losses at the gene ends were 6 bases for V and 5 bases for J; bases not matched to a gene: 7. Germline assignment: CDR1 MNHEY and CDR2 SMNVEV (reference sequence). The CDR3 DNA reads TGTGCCAGCAGGCCGACAGGGGGCCACCACGAGCAGTACTTC. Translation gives CASRPTGGHHEQYF.

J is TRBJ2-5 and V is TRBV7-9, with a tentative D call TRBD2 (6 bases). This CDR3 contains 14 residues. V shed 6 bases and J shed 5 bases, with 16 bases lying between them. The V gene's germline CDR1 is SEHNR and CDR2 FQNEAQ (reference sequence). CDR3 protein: CASRLVTGDETQYF. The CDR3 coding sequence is TGTGCCAGCAGACTAGTTACGGGGGACGAGACCCAGTACTTC. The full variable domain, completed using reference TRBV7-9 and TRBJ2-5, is DTGVSQNPRHKITKRGQNVTFRCDPISEHNRLYWYRQTLGQGPEFLTYFQNEAQLEKSRLLSDRFSAERPKGSFSTLEIQRTEQGDSAMYLCASRLVTGDETQYFGPGTRLLVL.

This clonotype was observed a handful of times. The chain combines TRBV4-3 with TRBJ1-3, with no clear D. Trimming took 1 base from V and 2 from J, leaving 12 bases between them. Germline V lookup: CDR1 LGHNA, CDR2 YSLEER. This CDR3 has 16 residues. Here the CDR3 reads CASSQGDAATGNTIYF. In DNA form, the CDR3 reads TGCGCCAGCAGCCAAGGAGACGCCGCTACTGGAAACACCATATATTTT.

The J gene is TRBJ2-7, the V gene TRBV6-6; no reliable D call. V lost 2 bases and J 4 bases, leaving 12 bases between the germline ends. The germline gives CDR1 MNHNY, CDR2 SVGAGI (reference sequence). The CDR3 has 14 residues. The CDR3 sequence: CASSYGWAQYEQYF. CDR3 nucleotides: TGTGCCAGCAGTTACGGGTGGGCCCAGTACGAGCAGTACTTC.

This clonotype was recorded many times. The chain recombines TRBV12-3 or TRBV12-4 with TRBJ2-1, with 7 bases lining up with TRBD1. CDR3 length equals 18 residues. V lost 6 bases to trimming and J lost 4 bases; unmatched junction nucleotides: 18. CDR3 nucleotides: TGTGCCAGCAGCAAGAATGCGGACAGGACTTTTTGGTACAATGAGCAGTTCTTC. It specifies CASSKNADRTFWYNEQFF.

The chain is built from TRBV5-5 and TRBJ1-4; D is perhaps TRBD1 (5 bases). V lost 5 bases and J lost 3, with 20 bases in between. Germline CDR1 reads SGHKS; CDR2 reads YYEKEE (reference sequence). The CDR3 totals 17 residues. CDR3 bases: TGTGCCAGCAGTCCTCTTGCAGGCCTGGGGCCTAATGAAAAACTGTTTTTT. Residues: CASSPLAGLGPNEKLFF.

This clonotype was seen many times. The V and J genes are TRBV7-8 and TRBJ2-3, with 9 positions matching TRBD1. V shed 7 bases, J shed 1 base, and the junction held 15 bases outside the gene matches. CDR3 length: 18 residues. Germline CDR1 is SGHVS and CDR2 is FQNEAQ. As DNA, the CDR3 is TGTGCCAGCACCCTCGGGACAGGGTTTTCCCTCGGCACAGATACGCAGTATTTT. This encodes CASTLGTGFSLGTDTQYF.

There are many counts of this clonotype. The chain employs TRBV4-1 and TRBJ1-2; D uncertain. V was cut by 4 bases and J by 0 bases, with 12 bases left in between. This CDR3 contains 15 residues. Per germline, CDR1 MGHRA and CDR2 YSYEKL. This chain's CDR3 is CASSLYSEPNYGYTF. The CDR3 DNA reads TGCGCCAGCAGCCTTTACAGTGAACCTAACTATGGCTACACCTTC.

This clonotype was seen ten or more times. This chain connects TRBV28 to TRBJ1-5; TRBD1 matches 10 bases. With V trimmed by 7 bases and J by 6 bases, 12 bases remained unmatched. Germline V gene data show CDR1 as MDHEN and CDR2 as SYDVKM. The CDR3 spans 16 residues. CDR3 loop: CASNPGGQGFGQPQHF. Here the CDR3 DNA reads TGTGCCAGCAACCCGGGGGGACAGGGGTTCGGTCAGCCCCAGCATTTT. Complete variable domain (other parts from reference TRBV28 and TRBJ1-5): DVKVTQSSRYLVKRTGEKVFLECVQDMDHENMFWYRQDPGLGLRLIYFSYDVKMKEKGDIPEGYSVSREKKERFSLILESASTNQTSMYLCASNPGGQGFGQPQHFGDGTRLSIL.

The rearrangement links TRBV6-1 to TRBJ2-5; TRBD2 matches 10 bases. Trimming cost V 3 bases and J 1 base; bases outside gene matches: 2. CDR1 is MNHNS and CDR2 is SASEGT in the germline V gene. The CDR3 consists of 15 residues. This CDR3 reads CASSDLAGAQETQYF. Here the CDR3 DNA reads TGTGCCAGCAGTGATCTAGCGGGGGCCCAAGAGACCCAGTACTTC.

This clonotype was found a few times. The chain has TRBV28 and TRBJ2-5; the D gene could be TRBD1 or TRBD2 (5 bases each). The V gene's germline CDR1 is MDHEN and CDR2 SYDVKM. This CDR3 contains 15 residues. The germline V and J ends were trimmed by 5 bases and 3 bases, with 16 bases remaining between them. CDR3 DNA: TGTGCCAGCAGTACACCGGCGAGGGGAAAAGAGACCCAGTACTTC. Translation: CASSTPARGKETQYF. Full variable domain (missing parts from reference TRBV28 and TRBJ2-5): DVKVTQSSRYLVKRTGEKVFLECVQDMDHENMFWYRQDPGLGLRLIYFSYDVKMKEKGDIPEGYSVSREKKERFSLILESASTNQTSMYLCASSTPARGKETQYFGPGTRLLVL.

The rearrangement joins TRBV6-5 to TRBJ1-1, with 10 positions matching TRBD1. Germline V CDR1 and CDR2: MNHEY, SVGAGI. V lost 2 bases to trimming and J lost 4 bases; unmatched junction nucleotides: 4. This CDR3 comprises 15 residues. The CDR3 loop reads CASSYRDRGGTEAFF. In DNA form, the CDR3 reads TGTGCCAGCAGTTACCGGGACAGGGGCGGCACTGAAGCTTTCTTT.

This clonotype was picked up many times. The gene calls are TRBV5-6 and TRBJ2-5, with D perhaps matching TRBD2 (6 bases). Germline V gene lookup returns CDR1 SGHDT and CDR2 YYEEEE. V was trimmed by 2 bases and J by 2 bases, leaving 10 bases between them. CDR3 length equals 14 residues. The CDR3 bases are TGTGCCAGCAGCTTAGTGGGGACTCAAGAGACCCAGTACTTC. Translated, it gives CASSLVGTQETQYF.

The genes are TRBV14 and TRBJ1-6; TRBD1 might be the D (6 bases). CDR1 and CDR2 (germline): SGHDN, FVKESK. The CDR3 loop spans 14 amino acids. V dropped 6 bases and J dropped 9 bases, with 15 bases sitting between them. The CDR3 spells CASSHTGGGSPLHF. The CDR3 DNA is TGTGCCAGCAGTCATACTGGGGGCGGTTCACCCCTCCACTTT.

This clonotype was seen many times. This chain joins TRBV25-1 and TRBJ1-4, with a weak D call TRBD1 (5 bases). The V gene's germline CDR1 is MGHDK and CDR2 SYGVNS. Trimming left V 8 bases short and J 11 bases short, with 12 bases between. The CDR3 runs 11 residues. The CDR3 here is CASVRRVKLFF. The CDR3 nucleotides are TGTGCCAGCGTGCGCAGGGTGAAACTGTTTTTT.

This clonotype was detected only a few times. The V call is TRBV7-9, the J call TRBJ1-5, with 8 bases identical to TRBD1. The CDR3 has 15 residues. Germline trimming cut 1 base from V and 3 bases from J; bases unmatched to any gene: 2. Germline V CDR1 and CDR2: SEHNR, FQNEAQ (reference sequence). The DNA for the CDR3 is TGTGCCAGCAGCTTAGAGACAGGGGCCAATCAGCCCCAGCATTTT. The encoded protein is CASSLETGANQPQHF.

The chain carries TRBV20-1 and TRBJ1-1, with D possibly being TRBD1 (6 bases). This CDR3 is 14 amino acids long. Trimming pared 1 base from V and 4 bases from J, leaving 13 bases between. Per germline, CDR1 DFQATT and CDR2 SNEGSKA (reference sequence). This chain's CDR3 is CSARVGGSFTEAFF. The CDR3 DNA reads TGCAGTGCTAGAGTAGGGGGGTCTTTCACTGAAGCTTTCTTT.

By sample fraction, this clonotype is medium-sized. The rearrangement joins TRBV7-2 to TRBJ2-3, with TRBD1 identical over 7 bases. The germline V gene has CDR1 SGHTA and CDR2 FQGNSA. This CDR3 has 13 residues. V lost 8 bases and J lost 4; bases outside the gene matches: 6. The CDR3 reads CASQAGGADTQYF. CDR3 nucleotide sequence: TGTGCCAGCCAAGCAGGGGGTGCAGATACGCAGTATTTT.

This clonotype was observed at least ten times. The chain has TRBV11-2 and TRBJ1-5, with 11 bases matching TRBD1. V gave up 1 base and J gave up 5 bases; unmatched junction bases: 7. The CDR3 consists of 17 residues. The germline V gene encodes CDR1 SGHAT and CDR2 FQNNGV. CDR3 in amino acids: CASSLGSPGQGDQPQHF. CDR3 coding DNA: TGTGCCAGCAGCTTAGGGAGCCCGGGACAGGGGGATCAGCCCCAGCATTTT.

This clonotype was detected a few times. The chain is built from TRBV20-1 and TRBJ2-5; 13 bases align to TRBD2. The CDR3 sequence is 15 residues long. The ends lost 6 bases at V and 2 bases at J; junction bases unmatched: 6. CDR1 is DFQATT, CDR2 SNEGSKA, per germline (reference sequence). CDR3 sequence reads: CSAQLAGGPQETQYF. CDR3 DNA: TGCAGTGCCCAACTAGCGGGGGGGCCGCAAGAGACCCAGTACTTC.

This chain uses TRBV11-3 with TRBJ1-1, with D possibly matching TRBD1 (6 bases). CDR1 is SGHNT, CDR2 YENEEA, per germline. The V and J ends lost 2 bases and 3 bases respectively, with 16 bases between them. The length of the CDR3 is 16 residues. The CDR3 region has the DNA TGTGCCAGCAGCTTAACCCTAATTGGGGGCTACACTGAAGCTTTCTTT. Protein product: CASSLTLIGGYTEAFF.

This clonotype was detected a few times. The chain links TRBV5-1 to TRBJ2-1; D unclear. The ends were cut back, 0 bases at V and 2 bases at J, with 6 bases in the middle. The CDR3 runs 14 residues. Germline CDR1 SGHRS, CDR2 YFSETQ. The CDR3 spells CASSLEQTYNEQFF. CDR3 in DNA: TGCGCCAGCAGCTTGGAACAGACCTACAATGAGCAGTTCTTC.

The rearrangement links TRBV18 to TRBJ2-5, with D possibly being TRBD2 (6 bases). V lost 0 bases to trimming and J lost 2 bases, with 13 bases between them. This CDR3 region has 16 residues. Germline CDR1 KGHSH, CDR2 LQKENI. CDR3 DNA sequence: TGTGCCAGCTCACCACCGGAGGGCAACGGACAAGAGACCCAGTACTTC. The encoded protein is CASSPPEGNGQETQYF.

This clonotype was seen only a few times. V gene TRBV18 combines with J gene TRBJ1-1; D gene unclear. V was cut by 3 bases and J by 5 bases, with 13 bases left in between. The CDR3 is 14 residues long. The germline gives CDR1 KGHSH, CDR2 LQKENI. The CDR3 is CASSPVEGGTEAFF. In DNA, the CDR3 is TGTGCCAGCTCACCTGTGGAGGGAGGGACTGAAGCTTTCTTT.

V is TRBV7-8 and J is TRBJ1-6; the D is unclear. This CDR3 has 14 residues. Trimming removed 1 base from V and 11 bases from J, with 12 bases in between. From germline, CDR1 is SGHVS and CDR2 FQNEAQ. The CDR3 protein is CASSLGHGVTPLHF. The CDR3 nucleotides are TGTGCCAGCAGCTTAGGACATGGAGTGACACCCCTCCACTTT. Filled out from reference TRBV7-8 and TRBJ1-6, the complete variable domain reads GAGVSQSPRYKVAKRGQDVALRCDPISGHVSLFWYQQALGQGPEFLTYFQNEAQLDKSGLPSDRFFAERPEGSVSTLKIQRTQQEDSAVYLCASSLGHGVTPLHFGNGTRLTVT.